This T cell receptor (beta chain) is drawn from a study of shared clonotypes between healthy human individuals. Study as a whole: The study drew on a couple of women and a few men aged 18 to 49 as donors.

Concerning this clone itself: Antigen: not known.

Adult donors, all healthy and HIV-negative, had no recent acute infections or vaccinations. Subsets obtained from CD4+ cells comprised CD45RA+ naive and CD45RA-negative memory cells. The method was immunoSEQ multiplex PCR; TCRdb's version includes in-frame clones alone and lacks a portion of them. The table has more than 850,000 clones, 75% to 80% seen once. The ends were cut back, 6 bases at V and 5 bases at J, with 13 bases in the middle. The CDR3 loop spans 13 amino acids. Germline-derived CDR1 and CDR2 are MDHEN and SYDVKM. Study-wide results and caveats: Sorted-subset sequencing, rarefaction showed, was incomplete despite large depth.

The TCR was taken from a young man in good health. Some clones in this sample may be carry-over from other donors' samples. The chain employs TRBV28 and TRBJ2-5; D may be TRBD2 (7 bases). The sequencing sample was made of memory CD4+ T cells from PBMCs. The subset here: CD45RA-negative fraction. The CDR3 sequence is CASRKGGGETQYF. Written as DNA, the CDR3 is TGTGCCAGCAGGAAGGGAGGGGGGGAGACCCAGTACTTC.